These 31 T cell receptor beta chains came from one sample sequenced in a study of blood T cell repertoires in COVID-19. Assay: immunoSEQ multiplex PCR; the TCRdb copy retains only in-frame clones and omits some. In the table there are some 24,000 clones, around 86% of which are singletons. Material: peripheral blood. The source is a man in his 70s with acute or convalescent COVID-19.

The chain uses TRBV27 and TRBJ1-1; the match to TRBD1 covers 7 bases. The V gene's germline CDR1 is MNHEY and CDR2 SMNVEV (reference sequence). The CDR3 runs to 16 residues. V was pared by 5 bases and J by 3 bases, with 12 bases of the junction left unmatched. The CDR3 is CASSPRTGRPHTEAFF. The CDR3 DNA follows: TGTGCCAGCAGTCCCAGGACAGGCCGGCCCCACACTGAAGCTTTCTTT.

V and J are TRBV7-2 and TRBJ1-1; TRBD1 agrees at 8 bases. The CDR3 is 15 amino acids. V shed 5 bases, J shed 2 bases, and the junction held 7 bases outside the gene matches. The germline V gene has CDR1 SGHTA and CDR2 FQGNSA. The CDR3 sequence: CASSQQGGINTEAFF. The CDR3 DNA sequence: TGTGCCAGCAGCCAACAGGGGGGAATAAACACTGAAGCTTTCTTT.

The J gene is TRBJ2-7, the V gene TRBV19; D is ambiguous. Germline V gives CDR1 LNHDA, CDR2 SQIVND (reference sequence). The CDR3 covers 15 residues. Between the trimmed V and J ends, which lost 0 bases and 0 bases, there was a span of 9 bases. The CDR3 protein is CASSIDLWSSYEQYF. The CDR3 bases are TGTGCCAGTAGTATAGATCTATGGTCCTCCTACGAGCAGTACTTC.

V usage is TRBV10-3 and J usage is TRBJ2-1, with 7 bases lining up with TRBD2. J gave up 5 bases and V 9 bases, and 7 bases lay outside the gene matches. From germline, CDR1 is ENHRY and CDR2 SYGVKD. This CDR3 region has 13 residues. The CDR3 loop reads CAIRDSGDNEQFF. As DNA, the CDR3 is TGTGCCATTCGTGACAGCGGGGACAATGAGCAGTTCTTC.

The chain is built from TRBV6-5 and TRBJ1-4; D call uncertain. This CDR3 contains 14 residues. Germline V lookup: CDR1 MNHEY, CDR2 SVGAGI. V lost 6 bases and J 0 bases, leaving 8 bases between the germline ends. The CDR3 DNA follows: TGTGCCAGCAGACAGCTTGCAACTAATGAAAAACTGTTTTTT. Protein sequence: CASRQLATNEKLFF.

DNA of the CDR3: TGTGCCAGTACCACTTCCCGGGATTCAACTGAAGCTTTCTTT. It translates to CASTTSRDSTEAFF. This rearrangement joins TRBV19 to TRBJ1-1; the D is unclear. The CDR3 is made up of 14 amino acids. The V gene lost 7 bases and the J gene lost 5 bases, with 17 bases spanning the gap. Germline CDR1 and CDR2: LNHDA and SQIVND (reference sequence).

J is TRBJ2-1 and V is TRBV7-8; 9 bases agree with TRBD2. The germline CDR1 and CDR2 sequences are SGHVS and FQNEAQ. The junction had 7 bases not matched to a gene; V was cut back by 1 base and J by 9 bases. The CDR3 loop spans 15 amino acids. CDR3 residues: CASSLVAGVWSEQFF. The DNA of the CDR3 is TGTGCCAGCAGCTTAGTAGCGGGGGTTTGGAGTGAGCAGTTCTTC.

This clone was recorded a few times. The rearrangement uses TRBV19 and TRBJ2-1; TRBD2 matches at 7 bases. V lost 4 bases and J lost 0; bases outside the gene matches: 9. The CDR3 extends over 17 amino acids. CDR1 is LNHDA and CDR2 is SQIVND in the germline V gene (reference sequence). The CDR3 DNA reads TGTGCCAGTAGTAGCTCTAGCGGAGCCCTCTCCTACAATGAGCAGTTCTTC. Translated: CASSSSSGALSYNEQFF.

V and J are TRBV3-1 (or the pseudogene TRBV3-2) and TRBJ2-7; 9 nucleotides agree with TRBD2. The CDR3 loop spans 18 amino acids. Trimming cost V 0 bases and J 4 bases; bases outside gene matches: 13. The germline V gene encodes CDR1 LGHDT and CDR2 YNNKEL (reference sequence). CDR3 sequence: CASSQERPTSGGKYEQYF. CDR3 DNA sequence: TGTGCCAGCAGCCAAGAACGCCCGACTAGCGGAGGAAAATACGAGCAGTACTTC.

This clone appeared a few times. The chain combines TRBV5-4 with TRBJ1-2; weak D call: TRBD1 (6 bases). V lost 0 bases and J 5 bases, leaving 14 bases between the germline ends. In germline, CDR1 is SGHNT, CDR2 YYREEE (reference sequence). The CDR3 totals 15 residues. This chain's CDR3 is CASSLGGKGGYGYTF. CDR3 DNA sequence: TGTGCCAGCAGCTTGGGGGGAAAAGGGGGATATGGCTACACCTTC.

The rearrangement links TRBV7-9 to TRBJ2-2; D possibly corresponds to TRBD2 (5 bases). The CDR3 is 14 amino acids. Germline CDR1 reads SEHNR; CDR2 reads FQNEAQ (reference sequence). With 5 bases removed from V and 7 bases from J, the gap between germline ends came to 14 bases. The DNA of the CDR3 is TGTGCCAGCAGCCCGGCGGCGGGTGGCGGGGAGCTGTTTTTT. Residues: CASSPAAGGGELFF. Full variable domain (missing parts from reference TRBV7-9 and TRBJ2-2): DTGVSQNPRHKITKRGQNVTFRCDPISEHNRLYWYRQTLGQGPEFLTYFQNEAQLEKSRLLSDRFSAERPKGSFSTLEIQRTEQGDSAMYLCASSPAAGGGELFFGEGSRLTVL.

The chain recombines TRBV6-1 with TRBJ1-1; D is undetermined. V shed 2 bases and J shed 0 bases, with 4 bases lying between them. The CDR3 consists of 13 residues. From germline, CDR1 is MNHNS and CDR2 SASEGT. The CDR3 DNA is TGTGCCAGCAGTGAACTATTGAACACTGAAGCTTTCTTT. Amino acid sequence: CASSELLNTEAFF.

The genes are TRBV2 and TRBJ2-7; TRBD1 matches 11 bases. Germline V CDR1 and CDR2: SNHLY, FYNNEI. This CDR3 region has 13 residues. Trimming cost V 8 bases and J 6 bases; bases outside gene matches: 6. The CDR3 reads CASRDRGTSEQYF. The CDR3 DNA follows: TGTGCCAGCCGGGACAGGGGGACCTCCGAGCAGTACTTC.

The V gene is TRBV7-2, the J gene TRBJ2-6, with 11 bases matching TRBD1. The CDR3 spans 17 residues. From germline, CDR1 is SGHTA and CDR2 FQGNSA. V shed 6 bases, J shed 1 base, and the junction held 5 bases outside the gene matches. CDR3: CASRPGQGASGANVLTF. In DNA, the CDR3 is TGTGCCAGCAGGCCTGGACAGGGGGCGTCTGGGGCCAACGTCCTGACTTTC. Full variable domain (remainder filled in from reference TRBV7-2 and TRBJ2-6): GAGVSQSPSNKVTEKGKDVELRCDPISGHTALYWYRQSLGQGLEFLIYFQGNSAPDKSGLPSDRFSAERTGGSVSTLTIQRTQQEDSAVYLCASRPGQGASGANVLTFGAGSRLTVL.

The table lists this clone with a few counts. The rearrangement joins TRBV5-4 to TRBJ2-3, with a tentative D call TRBD1 (6 bases). This CDR3 contains 14 residues. Germline CDR1 and CDR2: SGHNT and YYREEE (reference sequence). V shed 1 base and J shed 3 bases, with 9 bases lying between them. In DNA form, the CDR3 reads TGTGCCAGCAGCTTGAGCCAGGGGACAGATACGCAGTATTTT. Amino acids: CASSLSQGTDTQYF.

The V gene is TRBV5-1, the J gene TRBJ1-1; maybe TRBD1 (6 bases). Germline-derived CDR1 and CDR2 are SGHRS and YFSETQ. The CDR3 loop spans 14 amino acids. The V end lost 3 bases, the J end lost 3 bases, and 12 bases lay between the germline ends. The CDR3 nucleotides read TGCGCCAGCAGCTCAGATCAGGGGTACACTGAAGCTTTCTTT. Translating gives CASSSDQGYTEAFF.

The V gene is TRBV23-1, the J gene TRBJ2-1, with 8 positions matching TRBD1. TRBV23-1 is assigned to the ORF class and has an uncertain function. The CDR3 runs to 14 residues. V dropped 1 base and J dropped 8; count of bases not matched to a gene: 4. CDR3 sequence: CASSQYRTGYEQFF. CDR3 DNA sequence: TGCGCCAGCAGTCAATATAGGACAGGGTATGAGCAGTTCTTC.

This chain connects TRBV15 to TRBJ1-4; no definite D call. The germline gives CDR1 LNHNV, CDR2 YYDKDF (reference sequence). V lost 2 bases and J 8 bases, leaving 15 bases between the germline ends. CDR3 length equals 15 residues. In DNA, the CDR3 is TGTGCCACCAGCAGACAATCGCGCCGCGGGGAAAAACTGTTTTTT. It encodes CATSRQSRRGEKLFF.

This rearrangement joins TRBV9 to TRBJ1-3; 7 bases align to TRBD1. The CDR3 spans 16 residues. Germline V CDR1 and CDR2: SGDLS, YYNGEE. V was pared by 0 bases and J by 6 bases, with 9 bases of the junction left unmatched. CDR3 region: CASSVENRGNTNTIYF. CDR3 sequence (DNA): TGTGCCAGCAGCGTAGAAAACAGGGGTAATACAAACACCATATATTTT.

The CDR3 bases are TGCGCCAGCAGTACCTCGGGTGTCTCCTACAATGAGCAGTTCTTC. Translation gives CASSTSGVSYNEQFF. This chain links TRBV4-1 with TRBJ2-1; unclear D gene. Trimming cost V 6 bases and J 0 bases, with 12 bases left between them. From germline, CDR1 is MGHRA and CDR2 YSYEKL. The CDR3 is made up of 15 amino acids.

This chain joins TRBV3-1 (or the pseudogene TRBV3-2) and TRBJ1-2; 8 bases are shared with TRBD1. The CDR3 has 14 amino acids. Germline CDR1 reads LGHDT; CDR2 reads YNNKEL (reference sequence). The trim removed 1 base at V and 8 bases at J, leaving 6 bases unmatched. CDR3: CASSQVDRAGGYTF. The CDR3 DNA sequence: TGTGCCAGCAGCCAAGTGGACAGGGCTGGCGGCTACACCTTC.

The genes are TRBV19 and TRBJ2-3; no clear D gene. This CDR3 has 13 residues. V was shortened by 7 bases and J by 2 bases, with 10 bases between the two germline ends. Looked up from germline, CDR1 is LNHDA and CDR2 is SQIVND (reference sequence). CDR3 DNA sequence: TGTGCCAGTAACCTCGGTTTCACAGATACGCAGTATTTT. Translation: CASNLGFTDTQYF.

This clone occurred a few times. This chain connects TRBV6-5 to TRBJ1-1; a weak D match, TRBD1 (6 bases). Between the trimmed V and J ends, which lost 0 bases and 4 bases, there was a span of 12 bases. Germline CDR1 reads MNHEY; CDR2 reads SVGAGI. The CDR3 consists of 15 residues. The DNA for the CDR3 is TGTGCCAGCAGTTACTCTGGGGGCTGGACCACTGAAGCTTTCTTT. Translated, it gives CASSYSGGWTTEAFF.

This chain joins TRBV3-1 (or the pseudogene TRBV3-2) and TRBJ2-7; D gene ambiguous. The germline CDR1 and CDR2 sequences are LGHDT and YNNKEL (reference sequence). V was cut by 2 bases and J by 5 bases, with 7 bases left in between. The CDR3 is 12 residues long. CDR3 amino acids: CASSQLPNEQYF. The DNA of the CDR3 is TGTGCCAGCAGCCAACTGCCTAACGAGCAGTACTTC.

The rearrangement uses TRBV6-1 and TRBJ1-2; no clear D gene. V lost 2 bases, J lost 6 bases, and 16 bases lay in between. This CDR3 is 15 amino acids long. The germline gives CDR1 MNHNS, CDR2 SASEGT. CDR3 protein: CASSETAGGGDGYTF. CDR3 bases: TGTGCCAGCAGTGAAACCGCCGGCGGAGGAGATGGCTACACCTTC.

The rearrangement joins TRBV11-2 to TRBJ1-6; D gene ambiguous. The CDR3 has 16 residues. Trimming took off 5 bases at V and 7 bases at J, with 18 bases between the two ends. Per the germline V gene, CDR1 is SGHAT and CDR2 is FQNNGV. The CDR3 region is CASSARGGKGNSPLHF. In nucleotides, the CDR3 is TGTGCCAGCAGCGCTCGGGGTGGTAAAGGCAATTCACCCCTCCACTTT.

This clone was detected once. The chain has TRBV18 and TRBJ1-5; the D gene is possibly TRBD1 (6 bases). This CDR3 is built from 15 residues. Deletions cut 3 bases from V and 8 bases from J, with 17 bases between. Germline CDR1 reads KGHSH; CDR2 reads LQKENI. CDR3 DNA sequence: TGTGCCAGCTCACCGGGCAGGGGCAGGTTTGAGCCCCAGCATTTT. The encoded protein is CASSPGRGRFEPQHF.

The V gene is TRBV9, the J gene TRBJ1-1; 11 bases align to TRBD1. The trim removed 1 base at V and 5 bases at J, leaving 4 bases unmatched. The CDR3 contains 15 residues. Germline V gene sequence: CDR1 SGDLS, CDR2 YYNGEE. The CDR3: CASSVLGDRGTEAFF. The CDR3 region has the DNA TGTGCCAGCAGCGTATTAGGGGACAGGGGGACTGAAGCTTTCTTT.

J is TRBJ2-7 and V is TRBV2; tentative D call: TRBD2 (5 bases). From germline, CDR1 is SNHLY and CDR2 FYNNEI. The CDR3 has 13 residues. The germline V and J ends were trimmed by 0 bases and 3 bases, with 6 bases remaining between them. Here the CDR3 DNA reads TGTGCCAGCAGTGAAGCCGCGGGCTACGAGCAGTACTTC. Its translation: CASSEAAGYEQYF.

In the case of this clone: The junction shows a germline mismatch at one end, possibly a read error. V gene TRBV7-3 combines with J gene TRBJ2-3, with 10 nucleotides matching TRBD2. Looked up from germline, CDR1 is SGHTA and CDR2 is FQGTGA. This CDR3 comprises 18 residues. The DNA of the CDR3 is TGTGCCAGCAGCCTAACCGGACTAGCGGACCTAAGCACAGATACGCAGTATTTT. It codes for CASSLTGLADLSTDTQYF. Complete variable domain (other parts from reference TRBV7-3 and TRBJ2-3): GAGVSQTPSNKVTEKGKYVELRCDPISGHTALYWYRQSLGQGPEFLIYFQGTGAADDSGLPNDRFFAVRPEGSVSTLKIQRTERGDSAVYLCASSLTGLADLSTDTQYFGPGTRLTVL.

This clone occurred a few times. The rearrangement uses TRBV18 and TRBJ1-2; D possibly corresponds to TRBD1 (5 bases). Germline loops: CDR1 KGHSH, CDR2 LQKENI. This CDR3 region has 13 residues. Trimming shortened V by 6 bases and J by 8 bases, and 16 bases separated the two germline ends. The CDR3 DNA reads TGTGCCAGCTCGACAGCCCAGGGAGGGGGCTACACCTTC. Encoded protein: CASSTAQGGGYTF.